The subject of this entry is one T cell receptor (beta chain). Its antigen is unidentified. Germline and junction disagree at one end, which may indicate a read error. The CDR3 spans 13 residues. Germline V CDR1 and CDR2: MNHEY, SVGEGT. The library came from three nested PCR rounds adapted from ARM-PCR protocols. TCRdb itself ran the multiplex PCR reads through MiXCR, one entry per CDR3 protein. This sample yields 65,000 to 75,000 distinct CDR3 sequences, of which around 73% are seen a single time; approximately 28% belongs to the top ten. This sample was taken from a study of tumor and adjacent non-tumor tissue in lung cancer. Overall study findings and caveats: Compared with tumor, normal lung showed significantly lower TCR diversity. Top 100 clones took a larger repertoire share in normal lung. Patients with more diverse tumor TCRs had worse survival.

The template was RNA from unsorted bulk tissue. Between August and November 2014, newly diagnosed, chemotherapy-naive lung cancer patients underwent thoracic surgery in China. This chain joins TRBV6-2 or TRBV6-3 and TRBJ2-1, with D unresolved. This sequence was found in a man aged 55 to 70 with non-small cell lung cancer. Source material: lung tumor tissue. CDR3 loop: CASSQAIGCEHFF. In DNA, the CDR3 is TGTGCCAGCAGCCAAGCCATTGGCTGTGAGCATTTCTTC.